This T cell receptor beta chain was recorded in a study of blood T cells in healthy people across ages. A second 7 to 11 cycle PCR used barcoded and J-beta primers. Individual samples furnished no less than 3 million CDR3-containing paired-end reads apiece. TCRdb passed the 5' RACE reads through MiXCR, listing each CDR3 protein once. The sample holds approximately 1.5 million distinct CDR3 sequences, 35% to 45% seen once. A word on this clonotype: No antigen is known for it.

The authors drew 8.5 to 10 milliliters of peripheral blood from each donor. Germline CDR1 is MNHNS and CDR2 is SASEGT. Trimming cost V 6 bases and J 0 bases; bases outside gene matches: 11. This CDR3 comprises 17 residues. Findings and limits, study-wide: Calculation of diversity from one million T cells yielded estimates considered to be underestimates.

The sequence was collected from a woman under 30 in good health. Sequenced sample: blood. The chain uses TRBV6-1 and TRBJ2-7, with 10 bases fitting TRBD2. The CDR3 region has the DNA TGTGCCAGCAGACACCCGACTAGCGGGTTGAGCTCCTACGAGCAGTACTTC. Amino acids: CASRHPTSGLSSYEQYF.